A single sample gave rise to the 5 T cell receptor beta chains below, sequenced in a study of T cells in Graves' hyperthyroidism and ophthalmopathy. There were TCR beta CDR3 regions amplified from RNA transcripts. RT-PCR in the first round (using the HTBI primer set) targeted the TCR CDR3. MiXCR was run by TCRdb on the multiplex PCR reads, yielding one entry per CDR3 protein. The sample records about 300,000 distinct CDR3 sequences, around 20% being singletons. The sample was blood. Source of these receptors: a man aged 50 to 59 with Graves' ophthalmopathy.

This clonotype was seen a few times. The chain recombines TRBV3-1 with TRBJ1-3; the D gene is possibly TRBD1 (6 bases). Germline V CDR1 and CDR2: LGHDT, YNNKEL (reference sequence). This CDR3 spans 12 amino acids. The V gene lost 4 bases and the J gene lost 11 bases, with 12 bases spanning the gap. This CDR3 is CASSLQGRPIYF. CDR3 coding DNA: TGTGCCAGCAGCCTACAGGGACGGCCCATATATTTT.

This clonotype was seen only a few times. The chain has TRBV18 and TRBJ2-7, with 11 bases aligning to TRBD2. This CDR3 comprises 15 residues. Trimming removed 4 bases from V and 3 bases from J; junction bases left unmatched: 5. Germline V gene data show CDR1 as KGHSH and CDR2 as LQKENI. CDR3 sequence (DNA): TGTGCCAGCTCACTTACTAGCGGGAGAGTCTACGAGCAGTACTTC. This codes for CASSLTSGRVYEQYF.

The table lists this clonotype with many counts. The rearrangement joins TRBV30 to TRBJ1-5; a possible D gene is TRBD1 (5 bases). The length of the CDR3 is 14 residues. V lost 2 bases, J lost 1 base, and 9 bases lay in between. Per germline, CDR1 GTSNPN and CDR2 SVGIG (reference sequence). In DNA form, the CDR3 reads TGTGCCTGGAGTTCAGGGAGAAGCAATCAGCCCCAGCATTTT. It translates to CAWSSGRSNQPQHF. The full variable domain, with the rest looked up from reference TRBV30 and TRBJ1-5, is SQTIHQWPATLVQPVGSPLSLECTVEGTSNPNLYWYRQAAGRGLQLLFYSVGIGQISSEVPQNLSASRPQDRQFILSSKKLLLSDSGFYLCAWSSGRSNQPQHFGDGTRLSIL.

This clonotype was seen a few times. V and J are TRBV30 and TRBJ2-5, with 13 bases aligning to TRBD2. Germline CDR1 reads GTSNPN; CDR2 reads SVGIG (reference sequence). This CDR3 has 19 amino acids. Germline trimming cut 4 bases from V and 1 base from J; bases unmatched to any gene: 15. As DNA, the CDR3 is TGTGCCTGGAACGTCCCGGGACTAGCGGGAAGCACCCCCCAAGAGACCCAGTACTTC. Its protein is CAWNVPGLAGSTPQETQYF.

This clonotype appeared a single time. At one end the junction does not follow the germline gene, possibly because of a read error. V gene TRBV7-2 combines with J gene TRBJ2-7; no clear D. The CDR3 totals 15 residues. CDR1 and CDR2 (germline): SGHTA, FQGNSA. The CDR3 sequence is CASIDLTGLHYEQYF. The CDR3 region has the DNA TGTGCCAGCATCGATTTAACGGGCCTACATTACGAGCAGTATTTC.